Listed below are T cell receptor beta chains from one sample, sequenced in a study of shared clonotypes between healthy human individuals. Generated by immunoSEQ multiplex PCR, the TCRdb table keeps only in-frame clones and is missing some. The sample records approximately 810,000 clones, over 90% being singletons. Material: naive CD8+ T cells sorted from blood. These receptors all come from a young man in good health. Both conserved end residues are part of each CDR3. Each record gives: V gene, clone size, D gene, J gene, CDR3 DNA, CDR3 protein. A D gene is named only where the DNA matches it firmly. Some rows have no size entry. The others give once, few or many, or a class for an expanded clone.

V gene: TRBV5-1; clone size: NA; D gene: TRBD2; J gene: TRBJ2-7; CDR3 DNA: TGCGCCAGCAGCTTGCATACCGCGGGAGCTGTCGAGCAGTACTTC; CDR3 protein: CASSLHTAGAVEQYF
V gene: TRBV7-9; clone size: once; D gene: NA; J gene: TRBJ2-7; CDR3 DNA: TGTGCCAGCAGCCCCAGGGGCAGGGCCCACGAGCAGTACTTC; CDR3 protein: CASSPRGRAHEQYF
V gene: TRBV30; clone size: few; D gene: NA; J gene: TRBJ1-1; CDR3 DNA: TGTGCCTGGAGAGGAGGACACGAAGCTTTCTTT; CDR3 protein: CAWRGGHEAFF
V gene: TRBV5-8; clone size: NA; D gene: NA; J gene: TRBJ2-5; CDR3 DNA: TGTGCCAGCAGCTTAATGACGGAGACCCAGTACTTC; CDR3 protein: CASSLMTETQYF
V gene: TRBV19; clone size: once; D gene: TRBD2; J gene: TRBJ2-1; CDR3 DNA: TGTGCCAGTAGTATACCCCGACTAGCGGGAGGCTACAATGAGCAGTTCTTC; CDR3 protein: CASSIPRLAGGYNEQFF
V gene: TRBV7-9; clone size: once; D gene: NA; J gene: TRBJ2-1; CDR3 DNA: TGTGCCAGCAGCTTAGGGCTTAACAATGAGCAGTTCTTC; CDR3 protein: CASSLGLNNEQFF
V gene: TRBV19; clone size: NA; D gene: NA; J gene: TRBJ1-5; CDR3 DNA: TGTGCCAGTAGTATACCGAGACAGTGGGATCAGCCCCAGCATTTT; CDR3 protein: CASSIPRQWDQPQHF
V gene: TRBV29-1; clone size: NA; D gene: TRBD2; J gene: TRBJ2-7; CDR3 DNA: TGCAGCGGACTCACGGGAGGCGGTGAGCAGTACTTC; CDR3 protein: CSGLTGGGEQYF
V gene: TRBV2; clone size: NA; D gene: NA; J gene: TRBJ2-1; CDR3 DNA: TGTGCCAGCAGTGATTATATCGGCAGGGAGGACAATGAGCAGTTCTTC; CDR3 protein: CASSDYIGREDNEQFF
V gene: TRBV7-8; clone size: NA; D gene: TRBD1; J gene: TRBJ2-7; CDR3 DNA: TGTGCCAGCAGAGGGACAGGGAGCTCCTACGAGCAGTACTTC; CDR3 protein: CASRGTGSSYEQYF
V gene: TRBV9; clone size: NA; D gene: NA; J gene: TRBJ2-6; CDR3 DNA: TGTGCCAGCAGCGGAAGCGGGTGGACGGGTGGGGCCAACGTCCTGACTTTC; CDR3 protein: CASSGSGWTGGANVLTF
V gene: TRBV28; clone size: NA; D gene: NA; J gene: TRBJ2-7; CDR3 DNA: TGTGCCAGCAGTTATACAGGGCTGATATACCACGAGCAGTACTTC; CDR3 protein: CASSYTGLIYHEQYF
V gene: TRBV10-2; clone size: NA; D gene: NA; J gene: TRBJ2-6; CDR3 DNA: TGCGCCAGCAGTGAGGCTAGAGCGGATAGAGTCCTGACTTTC; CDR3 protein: CASSEARADRVLTF